The 11 T cell receptor beta chains presented below share a single source sample, sequenced in a study of cytomegalovirus exposure and HLA in healthy donors. TCRdb keeps only in-frame clones here, not all; method: immunoSEQ multiplex PCR. The sample records some 73,000 clones, about 87% being singletons. Material for sequencing was PBMCs. Receptor source: a young woman in good health and CMV-seropositive.

This clone was observed a single time. J is TRBJ2-7 and V is TRBV27; 8 nucleotides align to TRBD1. V gave up 7 bases and J gave up 0 bases; unmatched junction bases: 11. This CDR3 comprises 16 residues. CDR1 and CDR2 (germline): MNHEY, SMNVEV (reference sequence). Written as DNA, the CDR3 is TGTGCCAGCAAGGATCGGACAGGGATAAGCTCCTACGAGCAGTACTTC. This codes for CASKDRTGISSYEQYF.

The V and J genes are TRBV11-2 and TRBJ2-3; no definite D call. Germline CDR1 SGHAT, CDR2 FQNNGV. The germline V and J ends were trimmed by 3 bases and 4 bases, with 8 bases remaining between them. The CDR3 is 13 amino acids. The CDR3: CASSFVVPDTQYF. In nucleotides, the CDR3 is TGTGCCAGCAGCTTCGTTGTCCCAGATACGCAGTATTTT.

There are a few counts of this clone. This chain links TRBV6-6 with TRBJ2-1; no clear D. The CDR3 has 16 residues. Germline V lookup: CDR1 MNHNY, CDR2 SVGAGI (reference sequence). V gave up 2 bases and J gave up 0 bases, with 11 bases separating them. CDR3: CASSYPQVSSYNEQFF. Here the CDR3 DNA reads TGTGCCAGCAGTTACCCTCAGGTGAGCTCCTACAATGAGCAGTTCTTC.

This chain links TRBV2 with TRBJ2-1, with D uncertain. Germline loops: CDR1 SNHLY, CDR2 FYNNEI. This CDR3 region has 10 residues. V was pared by 4 bases and J by 9 bases, with 4 bases between. This CDR3 reads CASSGSEQFF. CDR3 coding DNA: TGTGCCAGCAGTGGGAGTGAGCAGTTCTTC.

The rearrangement joins TRBV4-2 to TRBJ1-6, with D maybe TRBD1 (5 bases). Per the germline V gene, CDR1 is LGHNA and CDR2 is YNFKEQ. CDR3 length: 17 amino acids. V lost 0 bases, J lost 7 bases, and 16 bases lay in between. This CDR3 reads CASSQDRGQGRNSPLHF. The CDR3, as DNA: TGTGCCAGCAGCCAAGATAGGGGCCAGGGTCGGAATTCACCCCTCCACTTT.

The chain couples TRBV18 to TRBJ2-7; no clear D. Germline lookup yields CDR1 KGHSH and CDR2 LQKENI. The CDR3 has 13 residues. Trimming took 5 bases from V and 2 from J, leaving 10 bases between them. The CDR3 sequence: CASSASVPYEQYF. The CDR3 DNA follows: TGTGCCAGCTCAGCATCAGTACCCTACGAGCAGTACTTC.

The rearrangement joins TRBV7-9 to TRBJ2-1; the D gene is possibly TRBD1 (6 bases). The CDR3 has 14 residues. Trimming left V 4 bases short and J 8 bases short, with 15 bases between. In germline, CDR1 is SEHNR, CDR2 FQNEAQ (reference sequence). CDR3 protein: CASSSSGASDEQFF. For the CDR3, the DNA is TGTGCCAGCAGCTCCTCAGGGGCATCCGATGAGCAGTTCTTC.

This clone was detected once. The CDR3: CASSLAGQGSYEQYF. For the CDR3, the DNA is TGTGCCAGCAGCTTAGCCGGCCAGGGATCCTACGAGCAGTACTTC. The chain combines TRBV7-8 with TRBJ2-7; a possible D gene is TRBD1 (5 bases). This CDR3 spans 15 amino acids. With 0 bases removed from V and 1 base from J, the gap between germline ends came to 10 bases. Germline values: CDR1 SGHVS, CDR2 FQNEAQ. Full variable domain (missing parts from reference TRBV7-8 and TRBJ2-7): GAGVSQSPRYKVAKRGQDVALRCDPISGHVSLFWYQQALGQGPEFLTYFQNEAQLDKSGLPSDRFFAERPEGSVSTLKIQRTQQEDSAVYLCASSLAGQGSYEQYFGPGTRLTVT.

The chain recombines TRBV19 with TRBJ1-5, with 7 bases matching TRBD1. The CDR3 has 15 amino acids. The ends lost 4 bases at V and 1 base at J; junction bases unmatched: 4. The germline gives CDR1 LNHDA, CDR2 SQIVND (reference sequence). In DNA, the CDR3 is TGTGCCAGTAGTAAACCGGGACAGAGCAATCAGCCCCAGCATTTT. This sequence encodes CASSKPGQSNQPQHF.

The V and J genes are TRBV6-6 and TRBJ2-7; D possibly corresponds to TRBD1 (6 bases). The CDR3 has 13 amino acids. Trimming stripped 6 bases from V and 4 bases from J, with 13 bases between. From germline, CDR1 is MNHNY and CDR2 SVGAGI (reference sequence). CDR3 nucleotides: TGTGCCAGCAGAGGCCCAGGGGATTACGAGCAGTACTTC. Protein product: CASRGPGDYEQYF.

This clone was detected only a few times. The genes are TRBV5-4 and TRBJ1-2, with D maybe TRBD1 (5 bases). Germline V gene data show CDR1 as SGHNT and CDR2 as YYREEE (reference sequence). The CDR3 is made up of 11 amino acids. Trimming removed 9 bases from V and 8 bases from J, with 14 bases in between. The CDR3 sequence is CATSAGYGYTF. The DNA of the CDR3 is TGTGCCACCTCGGCAGGGTACGGCTACACCTTC.